The rows below give T cell receptor beta chains drawn from one sample of a study of technical replicates of blood from several donors. Libraries were prepared by immunoSEQ multiplex PCR; TCRdb keeps only in-frame clonotypes and omits some of them. Of about 97,000 clones listed, just under 95% are singletons. The specimen was T cells isolated from PBMCs. Every receptor here comes from a human donor in good health. CDR3s include the opening cysteine and the closing phenylalanine or tryptophan. Each record gives: D gene, J gene, V gene, clone size, CDR3 DNA, CDR3 protein. A D gene is named only where the DNA matches it firmly. Size tells how often a clone was seen (once, few, many) or the class of an expanded clone, and some rows leave it out.

>TRBD2|TRBJ2-1|TRBV28|.
TGTGCCAGCAGCATTGGACTAGCGGGAGGGCCGGTGTACAATGAGCAGTTCTTC
CASSIGLAGGPVYNEQFF
>TRBD1|TRBJ2-7|TRBV28|.
TGTGCCAGCAGTTTGCAGGGGGATACCTACGAGCAGTACTTC
CASSLQGDTYEQYF
>TRBD1|TRBJ1-1|TRBV7-8|.
TGTGCCAGCAAGCCAAGACAGGGCAAGAACACTGAAGCTTTCTTT
CASKPRQGKNTEAFF
>TRBD2|TRBJ2-2|TRBV13|few
TGTGCCAGCAGCTTTTCAGCGGGAGGGTCCGGGGAGCTGTTTTTT
CASSFSAGGSGELFF
>TRBD2|TRBJ2-7|TRBV5-6|.
TGTGCCAGCAGCTACCAGACTAGCGGGAGTTTCTACGAGCAGTACTTC
CASSYQTSGSFYEQYF
>TRBD2|TRBJ2-1|TRBV19|many
TGTGCCAGTAGTACCGGGACTAGCGCGAACAATGAGCAGTTCTTC
CASSTGTSANNEQFF
>TRBD2|TRBJ2-2|TRBV6-1|.
TGTGCCAGCAGTGGACTAGCGGGAGGAACCGGGGAGCTGTTTTTT
CASSGLAGGTGELFF
>.|TRBJ2-3|TRBV10-3|.
TGTGCCATCAGTGATTCCGGGTCCGCCACAGATACGCAGTATTTT
CAISDSGSATDTQYF
>.|TRBJ2-7|TRBV28|.
TGTGCCAGCAGTACTACAGGCGGCTCCTACGAGCAGTACTTC
CASSTTGGSYEQYF
>.|TRBJ1-5|TRBV5-6|.
TGTGCCAGCAGCTTAAGCAGGGAACAGCCCCAGCATTTT
CASSLSREQPQHF
>.|TRBJ2-5|TRBV28|.
TGTGCCAGCAGTTTATTAAGAGGGGGACCGGAGACCCAGTACTTC
CASSLLRGGPETQYF
>TRBD2|TRBJ2-3|TRBV4-1|.
TGCGCCAGCAGCCGAGGGACTAGCGGGAGTTGGAGAAGGGGAGATACGCAGTATTTT
CASSRGTSGSWRRGDTQYF
>TRBD2|TRBJ2-3|TRBV19|.
TGTGCCAGTAGTATCGGACTAGCGGGACCTACAGATACGCAGTATTTT
CASSIGLAGPTDTQYF
>TRBD2|TRBJ2-1|TRBV7-9|.
TGTGCCAGCAGCTCTAGCGGGACTAGCGGGAAAATTTACAATGAGCAGTTCTTC
CASSSSGTSGKIYNEQFF
>.|TRBJ2-3|TRBV15|.
TGTGCCACCAGCTTGAGGTCTGGCGACGGGATAAATACGCAGTATTTT
CATSLRSGDGINTQYF
>TRBD2|TRBJ2-3|TRBV7-3|.
TGTGCCAGCAGTTGGGGGGGGAATACGCAGTATTTT
CASSWGGNTQYF
>.|TRBJ2-1|TRBV27|.
TGTGCCAGCAGCCTAAGTGGCAATGAGCAGTTCTTC
CASSLSGNEQFF
>.|TRBJ1-5|TRBV13|.
TGTGCCAGCAGCTCCCGGGGACACCCAAATCAGCCCCAGCATTTT
CASSSRGHPNQPQHF
>TRBD2|TRBJ2-2|TRBV7-8|.
TGTGCCAGCAGCTTAGCGACTAGCGGGAACACCGGGGAGCTGTTTTTT
CASSLATSGNTGELFF
>TRBD1|TRBJ1-2|TRBV7-2|.
TGTGCCAGCAGCCTCGACAGGGGAAACTATGGCTACACCTTC
CASSLDRGNYGYTF
>.|TRBJ2-1|TRBV4-1|.
TGCGCCAGCAGCCAAGGAGGCAGCGCCCATATGGTAGATGAGCAGTTCTTC
CASSQGGSAHMVDEQFF
>.|TRBJ2-5|TRBV29-1|.
TGCAGCGTTGGCGTGAGGGCAGGTGAGACCCAGTACTTC
CSVGVRAGETQYF
>TRBD2|TRBJ2-1|TRBV7-2|once
TGTGCCAGCAGCTCGGAAGCGGGGAGGGAGCAGTTCTTC
CASSSEAGREQFF
>.|TRBJ2-7|TRBV6-4|.
TGTGCCAGCAGTGTCGAACTCGGGGGCTACGAGCAGTACTTC
CASSVELGGYEQYF
>.|TRBJ2-7|TRBV23-1|.
TGCGCCAGCGGAGGGGAGAGCGAGCAGTACTTC
CASGGESEQYF
>TRBD1|TRBJ2-7|TRBV7-7|.
TGTGCCAGCAGCTTAGCGGGACCGGGACAGGGGACATACGAGCAGTACTTC
CASSLAGPGQGTYEQYF